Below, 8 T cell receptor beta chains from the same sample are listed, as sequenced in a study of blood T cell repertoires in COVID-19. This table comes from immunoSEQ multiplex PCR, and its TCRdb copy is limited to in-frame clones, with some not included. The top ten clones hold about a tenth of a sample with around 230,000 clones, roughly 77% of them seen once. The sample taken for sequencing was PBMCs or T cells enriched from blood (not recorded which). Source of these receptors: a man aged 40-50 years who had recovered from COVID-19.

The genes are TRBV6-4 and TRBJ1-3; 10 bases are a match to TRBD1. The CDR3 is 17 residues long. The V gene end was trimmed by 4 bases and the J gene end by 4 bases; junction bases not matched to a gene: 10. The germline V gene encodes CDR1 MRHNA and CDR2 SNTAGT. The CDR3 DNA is TGTGCCAGCAGTGGGGACAGGGGACCTACTTACGGAAACACCATATATTTT. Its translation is CASSGDRGPTYGNTIYF.

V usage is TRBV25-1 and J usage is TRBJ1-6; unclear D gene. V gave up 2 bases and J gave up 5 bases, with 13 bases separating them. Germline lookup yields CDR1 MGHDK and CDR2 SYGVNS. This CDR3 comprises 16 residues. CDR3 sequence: CASSETGSRHNSPLHF. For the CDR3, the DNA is TGTGCCAGCAGTGAAACGGGGTCGAGGCATAATTCACCCCTCCACTTT.

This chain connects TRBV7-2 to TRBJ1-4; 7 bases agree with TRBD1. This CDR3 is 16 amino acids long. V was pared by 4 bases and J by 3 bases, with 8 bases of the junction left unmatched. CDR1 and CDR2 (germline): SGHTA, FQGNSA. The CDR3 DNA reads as TGTGCCAGCAGCTCGCTGAGGGGGCCGGCTAATGAAAAACTGTTTTTT. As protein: CASSSLRGPANEKLFF.

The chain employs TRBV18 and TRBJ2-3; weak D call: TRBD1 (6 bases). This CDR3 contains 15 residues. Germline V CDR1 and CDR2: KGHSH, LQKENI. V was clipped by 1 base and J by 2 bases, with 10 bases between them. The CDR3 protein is CASSPRRQATDTQYF. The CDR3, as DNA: TGTGCCAGCTCACCACGGCGACAGGCCACAGATACGCAGTATTTT.

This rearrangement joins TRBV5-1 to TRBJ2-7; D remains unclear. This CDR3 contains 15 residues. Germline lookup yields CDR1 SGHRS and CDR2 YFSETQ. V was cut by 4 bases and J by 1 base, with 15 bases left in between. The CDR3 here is CASSRQPDGSYEQYF. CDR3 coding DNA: TGCGCCAGCAGCCGCCAACCAGACGGGTCCTACGAGCAGTACTTC.

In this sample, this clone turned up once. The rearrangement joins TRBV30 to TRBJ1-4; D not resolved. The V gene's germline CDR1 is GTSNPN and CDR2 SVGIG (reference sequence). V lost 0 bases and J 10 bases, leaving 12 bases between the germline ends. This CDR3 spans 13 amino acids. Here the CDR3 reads CAWSVERPGKLFF. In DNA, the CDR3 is TGTGCCTGGAGTGTCGAGCGGCCGGGAAAACTGTTTTTT.

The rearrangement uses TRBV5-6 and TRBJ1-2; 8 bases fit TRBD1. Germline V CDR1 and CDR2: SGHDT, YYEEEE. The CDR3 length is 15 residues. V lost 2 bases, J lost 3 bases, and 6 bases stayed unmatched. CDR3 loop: CASSLWDRNYYGYTF. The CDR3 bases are TGTGCCAGCAGCTTATGGGACAGGAACTACTATGGCTACACCTTC. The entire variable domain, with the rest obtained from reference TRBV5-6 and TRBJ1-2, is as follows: DAGVTQSPTHLIKTRGQQVTLRCSPKSGHDTVSWYQQALGQGPQFIFQYYEEEERQRGNFPDRFSGHQFPNYSSELNVNALLLGDSALYLCASSLWDRNYYGYTFGSGTRLTVV.

This CDR3 reads CASRMTSGGDTQYF. The CDR3 coding sequence is TGTGCCAGCAGGATGACTAGCGGGGGAGATACGCAGTATTTT. This chain links TRBV7-9 with TRBJ2-3; 12 bases align to TRBD2. The CDR3 covers 14 residues. The V and J ends lost 6 bases and 5 bases, in that order; junction bases with no gene match: 3. Germline values: CDR1 SEHNR, CDR2 FQNEAQ (reference sequence).